The clone carrying this TCR beta chain was seen more than once but under ten times. The data were taken from a study of control samples from healthy donors and cancer patients. Sequencing used immunoSEQ multiplex PCR; TCRdb keeps in-frame clones, though not all of them. Among some 22,000 clones listed, around 84% were seen once. This sequence originates from a man aged 60-69 years with colorectal cancer. The specimen was PBMCs.

CDR3 sequence reads: CAWSIRGAYEQYF. The CDR3 nucleotides read TGTGCCTGGAGTATTAGAGGGGCTTACGAGCAGTACTTC. The rearrangement uses TRBV30 and TRBJ2-7; D is possibly TRBD1 or TRBD2 (5 bases each). This CDR3 region has 13 residues. CDR1 is GTSNPN and CDR2 is SVGIG in the germline V gene (reference sequence). The V and J ends lost 2 bases and 4 bases respectively, with 12 bases between them.